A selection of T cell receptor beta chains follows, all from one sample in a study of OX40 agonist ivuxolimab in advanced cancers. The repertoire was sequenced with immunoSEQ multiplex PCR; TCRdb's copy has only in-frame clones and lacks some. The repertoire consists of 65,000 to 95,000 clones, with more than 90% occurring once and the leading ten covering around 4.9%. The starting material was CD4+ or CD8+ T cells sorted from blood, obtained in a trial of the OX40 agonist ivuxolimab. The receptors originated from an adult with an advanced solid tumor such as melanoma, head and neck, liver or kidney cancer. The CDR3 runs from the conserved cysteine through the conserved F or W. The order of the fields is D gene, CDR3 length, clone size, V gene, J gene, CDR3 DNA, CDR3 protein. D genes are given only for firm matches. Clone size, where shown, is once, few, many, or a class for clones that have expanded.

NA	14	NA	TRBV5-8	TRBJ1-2	TGTGCCAGCAGCTTGGTGAGGGGCGCTCATGGCTACACCTTC	CASSLVRGAHGYTF
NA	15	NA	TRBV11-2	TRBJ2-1	TGTGCCAGCAGCTTTTCCAGCGGTTGGGTAAATGAGCAGTTCTTC	CASSFSSGWVNEQFF
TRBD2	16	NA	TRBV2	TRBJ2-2	TGTGCCAGCAGTGAAGCTACTAGCGGGAGTGGCGGGGAGCTGTTTTTT	CASSEATSGSGGELFF
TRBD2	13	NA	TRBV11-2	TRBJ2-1	TGTGCCAGCAGCTCGTATACTAGCGCCGAGCAGTTCTTC	CASSSYTSAEQFF
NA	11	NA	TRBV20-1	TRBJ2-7	TGCAGTGCTGCCGGATCCTACGAGCAGTACTTC	CSAAGSYEQYF
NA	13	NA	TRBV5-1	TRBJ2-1	TGCGCCAGCAGCTTGGCATTCTCCAATGAGCAGTTCTTC	CASSLAFSNEQFF
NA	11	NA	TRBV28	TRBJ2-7	TGTGCCAGCAGTTCGCGCTACGAGCAGTACTTC	CASSSRYEQYF
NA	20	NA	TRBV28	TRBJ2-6	TGTGCCAGCAGTTCCCCAATGGGGCGGGGGCTTCTGACTGGGGCCAACGTCCTGACTTTC	CASSSPMGRGLLTGANVLTF
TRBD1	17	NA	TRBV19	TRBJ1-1	TGTGCCAGTAGTATTATGACAGGGAGGAGCCTGAACACTAAAGCTTTCTTT	CASSIMTGRSLNTKAFF
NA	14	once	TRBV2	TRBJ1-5	TGTGCCAGCAGTCAGAGCCAGAGCAATCAGCCCCAGCATTTT	CASSQSQSNQPQHF
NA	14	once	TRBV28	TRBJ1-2	TGTGCCAGCCGCCTAGGACAGCCGGGATATGGCTACACCTTC	CASRLGQPGYGYTF
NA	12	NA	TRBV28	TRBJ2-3	TGTGCCAGCAGTCTTCAGACAGATACGCAGTATTTT	CASSLQTDTQYF
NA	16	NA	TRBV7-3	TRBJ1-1	TGTGCCAGCAGCTTAATGGGTCCGGGACTGAACACTGAAGCTTTCTTT	CASSLMGPGLNTEAFF
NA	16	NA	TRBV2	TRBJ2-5	TGTGCCAGCAGTGTTGGCAGGCTTCGATTCCAAGAGACCCAGTACTTC	CASSVGRLRFQETQYF
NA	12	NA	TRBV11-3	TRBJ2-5	TGTGCCAGCAGCTTGGGACAAGAGACCCAGTACTTC	CASSLGQETQYF
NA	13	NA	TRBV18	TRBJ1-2	TGTGCCAGCTCACCGCGACAAAACTATGGCTACACCTTC	CASSPRQNYGYTF
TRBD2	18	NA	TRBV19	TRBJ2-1	TGTGCCAGTAGTGCTTCTAGCGGGCATACCAGGATATACAATGAGCAGTTCTTC	CASSASSGHTRIYNEQFF
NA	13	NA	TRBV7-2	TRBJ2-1	TGTGCCAGCAGCTTAATGTCGGGCTATGAGCAGTTCTTC	CASSLMSGYEQFF
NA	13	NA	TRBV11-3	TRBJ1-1	TGTGCCAGCAGCTTTACCCGGGACACTGAAGCTTTCTTT	CASSFTRDTEAFF
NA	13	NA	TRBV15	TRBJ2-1	TGTGCCACCAGCCGCCCCGAAAACAACGAGCAGTTCTTC	CATSRPENNEQFF
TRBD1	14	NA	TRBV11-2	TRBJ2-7	TGTGCCAGCAGCCTCCGGACAGGGTCCCTCGAGCAGTACTTC	CASSLRTGSLEQYF
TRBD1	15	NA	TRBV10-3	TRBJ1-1	TGTGCCATCAGTGATCCGGGACAGGGCTACACTGAAGCTTTCTTT	CAISDPGQGYTEAFF
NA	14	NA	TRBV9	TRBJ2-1	TGTGCCAGCAGCTTAAGGACTTCCTACAATGAGCAGTTCTTC	CASSLRTSYNEQFF